This T cell receptor (beta chain) was profiled in a study of CD8 T cells in Susac syndrome. V lost 5 bases to trimming and J lost 4 bases, with 4 bases between them. CDR1 is ENHRY and CDR2 is SYGVKD in the germline V gene. This CDR3 spans 11 amino acids. cDNA came from 0.5 to 1 ug RNA primed by random hexamers. Across 54 Vbeta and 13 Jbeta, immunoSEQ multiplex PCR amplified TCR beta CDR3. TCRdb fed the immunoSEQ multiplex PCR reads into MiXCR, producing one record per CDR3 protein. The sample carries tens of thousands of distinct CDR3 sequences, 95% to 96% recorded once. TEMRA cells were FACS-enriched and CD8+ and CD4+ T cells negatively isolated.

Sequencing was performed on CD4+ T cells from PBMCs. The TCR originated in a human donor with multiple sclerosis. The chain carries TRBV10-3 and TRBJ2-3; no clear D. This CDR3 is CAISLSDTQYF. The DNA of the CDR3 is TGTGCCATCAGTCTATCAGATACGCAGTATTTT.